This T cell receptor (beta chain) stems from a study of blood T cells in healthy people across ages. Whole-study results and caveats: Expanded clonotype changes were possibly confounded by unknown donor CMV status. Older age went with lower TCR beta diversity per million T cells, in a roughly linear way.

In each sample, at least 7 million PBMCs were isolated. It was with a sample-barcoded 5' primer and a J-beta primer mix that a second PCR of about 7 to 12 cycles was run. One entry per CDR3 protein results from TCRdb running MiXCR on the 5' RACE reads. The data show about 770,000 distinct CDR3 sequences, approximately 44% seen once. CDR1 is LGHNA and CDR2 is YSLEER in the germline V gene. This CDR3 region has 16 residues. Between the trimmed V and J ends, which lost 2 bases and 5 bases, there was a span of 16 bases. As to this clonotype: What it recognizes is unknown.

This chain connects TRBV4-3 to TRBJ2-1; perhaps TRBD2 as D (5 bases). The sequenced sample consisted of blood. The TCR comes from a man aged 60 to 75 in good health. CDR3 DNA sequence: TGCGCCAGCAGCCAATACCGAGGAGGTAGACACAATGAGCAGTTCTTC. Protein sequence: CASSQYRGGRHNEQFF.